The present entry profiles one T cell receptor (beta chain) with its context. Its cognate antigen is unknown. The CDR3 has 13 residues. V gave up 5 bases and J gave up 2 bases, with 9 bases separating them. Germline V gene lookup returns CDR1 MNHEY and CDR2 SMNVEV (reference sequence). This entry comes from a study of cytomegalovirus exposure and HLA in healthy donors. In the study overall: The same platform as the roughly 700 first-cohort repertoires was used for the 120 validation repertoires, a later analysis reported.

The donors were members of the roughly 120-subject validation cohort (separate from the roughly 670-subject first cohort). The method was immunoSEQ multiplex PCR; TCRdb's version includes in-frame clones alone and lacks a portion of them. This sample has about 130,000 clones, with approximately 89% found just once. Whole-study findings and limits: The CMV antigen specificity of a few CMV-associated chains was confirmed through in vitro analysis.

Material: PBMCs. This sequence originates from a woman aged 18-29 years in good health and CMV-seronegative. The V and J genes are TRBV27 and TRBJ1-1; maybe TRBD1 (6 bases). Here the CDR3 reads CASSVTGNTEAFF. The CDR3 DNA is TGTGCCAGCAGTGTGACAGGTAACACTGAAGCTTTCTTT.